The rows below give T cell receptor beta chains drawn from one sample of a study of blood T cell repertoires in COVID-19. The method was immunoSEQ multiplex PCR; TCRdb's version includes in-frame clones alone and lacks a portion of them. The sample yields about 140,000 clones, around 81% seen once. The sample comprised peripheral blood. These receptors all come from a human donor in a cohort sampled during active COVID-19. Each CDR3 is given with its conserved first and last residue. D genes are given only for firm matches. Size is omitted from some rows. Given values are once, few, many or a class for expanded clones.

j_call clone_size d_call v_call cdr3_nt cdr3_aa
TRBJ2-4 - - TRBV9 TGTGCCAGCAGCGGGTCTTTAGCGGCGAACATTCAGTACTTC CASSGSLAANIQYF
TRBJ1-6 - TRBD1 TRBV6-1 TGTGCCAGCAGTGAACACAGGGGTTTGGGTTCACCCCTCCACTTT CASSEHRGLGSPLHF
TRBJ1-2 few - TRBV2 TGTGCCCGCAGCGGGGTAAGAGCTCCAATGGGCTACACCTTC CARSGVRAPMGYTF
TRBJ1-2 - - TRBV28 TGTGCCAGCAGTTTAAGGGACATCTATGGCTACACCTTC CASSLRDIYGYTF
TRBJ2-3 - TRBD2 TRBV7-2 TGTGCCAGCAGCTTAGCTGGGACTAGCGGGGGGATAGATACGCAGTATTTT CASSLAGTSGGIDTQYF
TRBJ1-4 - TRBD1 TRBV9 TGTGCCAGCAGCGTAGAGCTCCTTTTTGACAGGGGGAGGGAACTGTTTTTT CASSVELLFDRGRELFF
TRBJ2-1 - TRBD2 TRBV6-4 TGTGCCAGCAGCCTGATTTGGACTAGCGGGGGGAACAATGAGCAGTTCTTC CASSLIWTSGGNNEQFF
TRBJ1-3 - - TRBV5-1 TGCGCCAGCAGCGGCCAGGGGATCTCTGGAAACACCATATATTTT CASSGQGISGNTIYF
TRBJ2-3 few TRBD2 TRBV27 TGTGCCAGCAGTTCCCACCCTGGATGGGGGGGAACCACAGATACGCAGTATTTT CASSSHPGWGGTTDTQYF
TRBJ1-4 - - TRBV6-5 TGTGCCAGCAGCGCCACAGGGTTGAGTGAAAAACTGTTTTTT CASSATGLSEKLFF
TRBJ1-6 - - TRBV10-3 TGTGCCATCAGTGAGTCGTCAGGGAAGGATTCACCCCTCCACTTT CAISESSGKDSPLHF
TRBJ1-2 - - TRBV29-1 TGCAGCGTTGCACAGACCTCTAACTATGGCTACACCTTC CSVAQTSNYGYTF
TRBJ2-1 few TRBD1 TRBV29-1 TGCAGCGTTGAGGGACAGGGCGTATACAATGAGCAGTTCTTC CSVEGQGVYNEQFF
TRBJ2-5 - TRBD2 TRBV4-1 TGCGCCAGCAGCCAAGCTAGCGGGGGGCCGCTCCAAGAGACCCAGTACTTC CASSQASGGPLQETQYF
TRBJ2-7 - - TRBV28 TGTGCCAGCAGCCTGGGGCAGGTTAGCTCCTACGAGCAGTACTTC CASSLGQVSSYEQYF
TRBJ2-5 - TRBD2 TRBV27 TGTGCCAGCACACGAGCGGGGGGGGAGACCCAGTACTTC CASTRAGGETQYF
TRBJ2-1 - TRBD2 TRBV5-4 TGTGCCAGCAGTCTCGCGGGGGGCCGGGATGAGCAGTTCTTC CASSLAGGRDEQFF
TRBJ2-1 few - TRBV15 TGTGCCACCAGCAGAGATAGGAGACAGGGGAGGGTGGGACAGTTCTTC CATSRDRRQGRVGQFF
TRBJ1-5 - TRBD1 TRBV19 TGTGCCAGTAGTTCTACAGGGGGCCAGGGCAATCAGCCCCAGCATTTT CASSSTGGQGNQPQHF
TRBJ2-3 - - TRBV11-2 TGTGCCAGCAGCCCGGCCGCAGGGGTGACAGATACGCAGTATTTT CASSPAAGVTDTQYF
TRBJ1-2 - TRBD1 TRBV5-1 TGCGCCAGCAGCTTGAATCCAGGGGGAGGCTACACCTTC CASSLNPGGGYTF
TRBJ2-2 - - TRBV7-6 TGTGCCAGCAGCCCGTCGGGTCCGAACACCGGGGAGCTGTTTTTT CASSPSGPNTGELFF
TRBJ1-2 - TRBD1 TRBV5-1 TGCGCCAGCAGCTTGGTCTTTCCGGGACAGGGAATTGGCTACACCTTC CASSLVFPGQGIGYTF
TRBJ2-1 - TRBD2 TRBV3-1/TRBV3-2 TGTGCCAGCAGCCTTAGGTACCGGACTAGCGGGGGGGCCTACAATGAGCAGTTCTTC CASSLRYRTSGGAYNEQFF
TRBJ1-5 - TRBD1 TRBV5-6 TGTGCCAGCAGCCGGGGGACAGGGACAAATCAGCCCCAGCATTTT CASSRGTGTNQPQHF
TRBJ2-5 - TRBD1 TRBV5-6 TGTGCCAGCAGCTTTGAGGCCCGCATTACAGGGGCCCAGTACTTC CASSFEARITGAQYF
TRBJ2-3 - - TRBV28 TGTGCCAGTCCGCGGGACGGGTTCTCCACAGATACGCAGTATTTT CASPRDGFSTDTQYF
TRBJ2-7 - TRBD1 TRBV19 TGTGCCATGGGGACAGGGGGCTCCTACGAGCAGTACTTC CAMGTGGSYEQYF
TRBJ2-1 - TRBD2 TRBV14 TGTGCCAGCAGCCACCTGACTAGCGGGGGACCTACCTACAATGAGCAGTTCTTC CASSHLTSGGPTYNEQFF
TRBJ2-5 - - TRBV5-1 TGCGCCAGCAGCTTGGGGCAGGAGGAAGAGACCCAGTACTTC CASSLGQEEETQYF
TRBJ2-5 - TRBD2 TRBV7-9 TGTGCCAGCAGTTCCGGGACTAGCGTAGGGTGGCGAGAGACCCAGTACTTC CASSSGTSVGWRETQYF
TRBJ2-2 - - TRBV12-5 TGTGCTAGTGGTGAGCAGGGAAGGGCGAACACCGGGGAGCTGTTTTTT CASGEQGRANTGELFF
TRBJ2-3 - - TRBV10-3 TGTGCCATCAGAGGCGGGGATACGCAGTATTTT CAIRGGDTQYF
TRBJ1-1 few - TRBV5-6 TGTGCCAGCAGCTTCCTACGCGACGACAGGAGAGGGACTGAAGCTTTCTTT CASSFLRDDRRGTEAFF
TRBJ2-7 - - TRBV10-3 TGTGCCATCAGTTTGACAGGTAGCTCCTACGAGCAGTACTTC CAISLTGSSYEQYF
TRBJ1-3 once - TRBV5-1 TGCGCCACCTCCCCAAGCGGGGGAGCAGGAAACACCATATATTTT CATSPSGGAGNTIYF
TRBJ2-6 - - TRBV5-1 TGCGCCAGCAGCGGAACTAGCTCTGGGGCCAACGTCCTGACTTTC CASSGTSSGANVLTF
TRBJ1-2 - - TRBV29-1 TGCAGCGGAGACTCCACCGAACTTGGCTACACCTTC CSGDSTELGYTF
TRBJ2-7 - TRBD1 TRBV19 TGTGCCAGTAGTATGGGACAGGGGGGGACCTACGAGCAGTACTTC CASSMGQGGTYEQYF
TRBJ1-4 - - TRBV5-6 TGTGCCAGCAGCTTGGACAGGGTGGGGGAAAAACTGTTTTTT CASSLDRVGEKLFF
TRBJ1-5 - - TRBV19 TGTGCCAGTAGCCCCGGAGGTAGCAATCAGCCCCAGCATTTT CASSPGGSNQPQHF
TRBJ2-2 - - TRBV27 TGTGCCAGCAGTTTAGGTGCGGTTTTTGGCACCGGGGAGCTGTTTTTT CASSLGAVFGTGELFF
TRBJ1-5 few TRBD1 TRBV2 TGTGCCAGCAGGGACAGGAATAGCAATCAGCCCCAGCATTTT CASRDRNSNQPQHF
TRBJ1-6 - - TRBV2 TGTGCCAGCAGTGAACAGGGGCGCAGTGGGTCACCCCTCCACTTT CASSEQGRSGSPLHF
TRBJ2-3 - TRBD2 TRBV11-2 TGTGCCAGCAGCTTAGTTGGAGCGGGGGTCGCAGATACGCAGTATTTT CASSLVGAGVADTQYF
TRBJ2-3 - TRBD2 TRBV6-1 TGTGCCAGCAGTGAGACTAGCGGGGTTAGCACAGATACGCAGTATTTT CASSETSGVSTDTQYF
TRBJ1-2 - - TRBV3-1/TRBV3-2 TGTGCCAGCAGCCAAGATCGAAGCATAGTCTATGGCTACACCTTC CASSQDRSIVYGYTF